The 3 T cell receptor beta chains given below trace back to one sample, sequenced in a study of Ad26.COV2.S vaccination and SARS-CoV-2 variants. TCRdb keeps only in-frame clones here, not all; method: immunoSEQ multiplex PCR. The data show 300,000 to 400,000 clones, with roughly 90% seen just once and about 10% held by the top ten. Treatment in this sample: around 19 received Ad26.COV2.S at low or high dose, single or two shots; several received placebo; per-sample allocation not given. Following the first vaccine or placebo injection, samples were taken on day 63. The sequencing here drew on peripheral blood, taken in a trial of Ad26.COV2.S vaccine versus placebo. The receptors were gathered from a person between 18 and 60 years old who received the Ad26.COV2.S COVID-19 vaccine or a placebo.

The CDR3 DNA reads as TGCGCCAGCAGCTCCCCCGGGACAGGGAAGGACACCGGGGAGCTGTTTTTT. Protein product: CASSSPGTGKDTGELFF. The chain couples TRBV5-1 to TRBJ2-2; 9 nucleotides match TRBD1. The V and J ends lost 3 bases and 3 bases, in that order; junction bases with no gene match: 9. The CDR3 totals 17 residues. Germline CDR1 and CDR2: SGHRS and YFSETQ. Variable domain in full (rest from reference TRBV5-1 and TRBJ2-2): KAGVTQTPRYLIKTRGQQVTLSCSPISGHRSVSWYQQTPGQGLQFLFEYFSETQRNKGNFPGRFSGRQFSNSRSEMNVSTLELGDSALYLCASSSPGTGKDTGELFFGEGSRLTVL.

The CDR3 loop reads CASVREGEQYF. CDR3 bases: TGTGCCAGCGTGAGGGAGGGCGAGCAGTACTTC. The rearrangement joins TRBV6-6 to TRBJ2-7, with TRBD2 matching over 7 bases. The CDR3 has 11 residues. Germline V gene data show CDR1 as MNHNY and CDR2 as SVGAGI (reference sequence). Trimming removed 8 bases from V and 6 bases from J; junction bases left unmatched: 4.

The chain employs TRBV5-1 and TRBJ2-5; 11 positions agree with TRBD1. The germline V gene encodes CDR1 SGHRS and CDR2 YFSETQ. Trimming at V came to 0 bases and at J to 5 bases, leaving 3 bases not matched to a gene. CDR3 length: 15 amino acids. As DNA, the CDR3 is TGCGCCAGCAGCTTGGCCGGGACAGGGGGGGAGACCCAGTACTTC. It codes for CASSLAGTGGETQYF.